The 3 T cell receptor beta chains in this list originate from one sample, sequenced in a study of beta chain features in type 1 diabetes (dated 2018 in TCRdb). Libraries were prepared through the immunoSEQ multiplex PCR assay. All of the isolated RNA was reverse transcribed with the High Capacity cDNA Reverse Transcription Kit, so expressed TCRB transcripts were sequenced. The immuneACCESS repertoire file appears here via TCRdb, limited to in-frame rearrangements. These files lack a portion of the clones; in checked studies, under half of the deficit traces to unresolved V genes, and the cause of the others is not known. Present in this sample are some 270,000 clones, around 7.3% of which were seen just once. Together, the top ten hold approximately 1% of the sample. Sequencing was performed on central memory CD4+ T cells from blood. Receptors originate from a woman between 18 and 30 years old in good health.

CDR3 bases: TGTGCCAGCAGCCAACTTGGTGCCGCTAGCCGGCAGTACTTC. Protein sequence: CASSQLGAASRQYF. The chain carries TRBV14 and TRBJ2-7, with D perhaps matching TRBD2 (5 bases). Looked up from germline, CDR1 is SGHDN and CDR2 is FVKESK. Trimming shortened V by 2 bases and J by 9 bases, and 17 bases separated the two germline ends. The CDR3 is made up of 14 amino acids.

The chain carries TRBV5-1 and TRBJ2-1, with TRBD2 identical over 13 bases. V was pared by 2 bases and J by 7 bases, with 12 bases of the junction left unmatched. Germline V gives CDR1 SGHRS, CDR2 YFSETQ. This CDR3 has 18 amino acids. The CDR3 DNA sequence: TGCGCCAGCAGCTTACTAACTAGCGGGGGGGCCTGGAGGAATGAGCAGTTCTTC. It is translated as CASSLLTSGGAWRNEQFF.

Worth noting for this clone: This may stem from a read error, because a much larger clone lies one nucleotide away. This same CDR3 is encoded by further DNA sequences in the sample. The J gene is TRBJ2-2, the V gene TRBV7-3; possible D gene TRBD1, 5 bases. Trimming removed 1 base from V and 6 bases from J, with 6 bases in between. CDR3 length: 13 amino acids. The germline CDR1 and CDR2 sequences are SGHTA and FQGTGA. CDR3 DNA sequence: TGTGCCAGCAGCTTAAGGGGCCCCGGGGAGCTGTTTTTT. Protein product: CASSLRGPGELFF.